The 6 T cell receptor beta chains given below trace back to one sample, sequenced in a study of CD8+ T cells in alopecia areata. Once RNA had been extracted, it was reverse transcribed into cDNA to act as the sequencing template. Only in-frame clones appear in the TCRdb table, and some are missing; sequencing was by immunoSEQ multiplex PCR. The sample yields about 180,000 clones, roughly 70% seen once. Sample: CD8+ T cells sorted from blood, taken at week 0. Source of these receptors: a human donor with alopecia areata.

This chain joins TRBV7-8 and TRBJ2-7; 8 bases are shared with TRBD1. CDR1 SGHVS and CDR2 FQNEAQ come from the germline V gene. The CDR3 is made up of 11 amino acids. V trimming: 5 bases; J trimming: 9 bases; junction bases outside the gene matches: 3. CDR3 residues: CASSPDRGQYF. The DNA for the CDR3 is TGTGCCAGCAGCCCCGACAGGGGGCAGTACTTC.

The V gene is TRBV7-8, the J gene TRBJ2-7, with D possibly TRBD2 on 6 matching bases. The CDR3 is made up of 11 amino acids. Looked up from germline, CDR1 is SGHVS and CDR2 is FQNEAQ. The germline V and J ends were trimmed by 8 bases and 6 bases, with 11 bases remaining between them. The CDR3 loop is CASYLGGEQYF. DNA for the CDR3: TGTGCCAGCTATTTGGGGGGCGAGCAGTACTTC.

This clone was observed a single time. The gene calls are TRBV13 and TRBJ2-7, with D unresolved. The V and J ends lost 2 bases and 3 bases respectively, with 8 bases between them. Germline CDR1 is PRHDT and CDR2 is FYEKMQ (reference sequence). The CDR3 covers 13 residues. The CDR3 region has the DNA TGTGCCAGCAGCTTATCAGGATACTACGAGCAGTACTTC. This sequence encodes CASSLSGYYEQYF.

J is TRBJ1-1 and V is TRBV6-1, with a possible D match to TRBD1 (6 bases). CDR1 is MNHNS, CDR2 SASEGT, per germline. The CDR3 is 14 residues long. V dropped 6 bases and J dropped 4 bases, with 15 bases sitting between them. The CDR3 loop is CASRDDRRGTEAFF. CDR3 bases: TGTGCCAGCAGGGACGACAGGAGGGGCACTGAAGCTTTCTTT.

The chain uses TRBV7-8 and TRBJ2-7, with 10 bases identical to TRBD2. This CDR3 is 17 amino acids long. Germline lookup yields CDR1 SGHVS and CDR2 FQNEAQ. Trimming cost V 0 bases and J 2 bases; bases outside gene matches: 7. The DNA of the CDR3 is TGTGCCAGCAGCTTAGCGCGGGTACTAGCGGGGACCTACGAGCAGTACTTC. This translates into CASSLARVLAGTYEQYF.

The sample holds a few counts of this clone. CDR3 in DNA: TGCGCCAGCAGCTCCGGGACAGGTGGGAGTACCTACGAGCAGTACTTC. The encoded protein is CASSSGTGGSTYEQYF. The genes are TRBV5-1 and TRBJ2-7; 8 nucleotides align to TRBD1. This CDR3 is built from 16 residues. CDR1 and CDR2 (germline): SGHRS, YFSETQ. V was pared by 3 bases and J by 2 bases, with 10 bases of the junction left unmatched.